A selection of T cell receptor beta chains follows, all from one sample in a study of blood T cell repertoires in COVID-19. The data were produced by immunoSEQ multiplex PCR, yet TCRdb's version contains in-frame clones alone and is incomplete. The sample shows some 20,000 clones, about 88% of them seen only once. Sequencing was performed on peripheral blood. These receptors came from a human donor in a cohort sampled during active COVID-19. Each CDR3 is given with its conserved first and last residue. D genes are given only for firm matches. The size entry is marked missing in some rows and otherwise reads once, few, many or a size class.

v_gene: TRBV7-8
d_gene: TRBD2
abundance: .
j_gene: TRBJ2-1
CDR3nt: TGTGCCAGCAGCCCGGTCCGGACTAGCATTTACAATGAGCAGTTCTTC
CDR3aa: CASSPVRTSIYNEQFF

v_gene: TRBV14
d_gene: .
abundance: .
j_gene: TRBJ2-7
CDR3nt: TGTGCCAGCAGCCACGGACAGACCTACGAGCAGTACTTC
CDR3aa: CASSHGQTYEQYF

v_gene: TRBV18
d_gene: .
abundance: .
j_gene: TRBJ2-5
CDR3nt: TGTGCCAGCTCACCACTAATGTCAGGAGGGGAGACCCAGTACTTC
CDR3aa: CASSPLMSGGETQYF

v_gene: TRBV11-3
d_gene: TRBD2
abundance: .
j_gene: TRBJ2-7
CDR3nt: TGTGCCAGCAGCCGTAGCGGGACGAACTACGAGCAGTACTTC
CDR3aa: CASSRSGTNYEQYF

v_gene: TRBV28
d_gene: .
abundance: .
j_gene: TRBJ1-2
CDR3nt: TGTGCCACGACAGCTAACTATGGCTACACCTTC
CDR3aa: CATTANYGYTF

v_gene: TRBV7-9
d_gene: TRBD2
abundance: .
j_gene: TRBJ2-7
CDR3nt: TGTGCCAGCAGCTTAGCGGGGCTAGCGGGAGACTACGAGCAGTACTTC
CDR3aa: CASSLAGLAGDYEQYF

v_gene: TRBV7-2
d_gene: TRBD2
abundance: .
j_gene: TRBJ2-1
CDR3nt: TGTGCCAGCAGCTTAGAGCTAGCGGGGCGCAATGAGCAGTTCTTC
CDR3aa: CASSLELAGRNEQFF

v_gene: TRBV11-3
d_gene: TRBD2
abundance: .
j_gene: TRBJ2-3
CDR3nt: TGTGCCAGCAGCAAAAGCAGCGGGAGTGGCACAGATACGCAGTATTTT
CDR3aa: CASSKSSGSGTDTQYF

v_gene: TRBV2
d_gene: .
abundance: .
j_gene: TRBJ2-2
CDR3nt: TGTGCCAGCGTTGACTTGGGCGGGGAGCTGTTTTTT
CDR3aa: CASVDLGGELFF

v_gene: TRBV29-1
d_gene: TRBD2
abundance: .
j_gene: TRBJ2-1
CDR3nt: TGCAGCTTGCGGACTAGCGGGAGTCACGGTGAGCAGTTCTTC
CDR3aa: CSLRTSGSHGEQFF

v_gene: TRBV4-1
d_gene: .
abundance: few
j_gene: TRBJ2-7
CDR3nt: TGCGCCAGCAGCCCCCGTGGACTCGTCAGCTCCTACGAGCAGTACTTC
CDR3aa: CASSPRGLVSSYEQYF

v_gene: TRBV6-5
d_gene: .
abundance: .
j_gene: TRBJ1-6
CDR3nt: TGTGCCAGCAGTTACTCGAGGACTCCTAATTCACCCCTCCACTTT
CDR3aa: CASSYSRTPNSPLHF

v_gene: TRBV1
d_gene: .
abundance: .
j_gene: TRBJ2-7
CDR3nt: TGCACCAGCAGCCAGGCCTCCGGGACTAGCTCAGGGACCTACGAGCAGTACTTC
CDR3aa: CTSSQASGTSSGTYEQYF

v_gene: TRBV18
d_gene: .
abundance: .
j_gene: TRBJ2-3
CDR3nt: TGTGCCAGCTCACCCCGAATAGGGGGAGATACGCAGTATTTT
CDR3aa: CASSPRIGGDTQYF

v_gene: TRBV11-1
d_gene: TRBD1
abundance: .
j_gene: TRBJ2-5
CDR3nt: TGTGCCAGCAGCTCCCCCGAGGGGACAGCCCAAGAGACCCAGTACTTC
CDR3aa: CASSSPEGTAQETQYF

v_gene: TRBV19
d_gene: TRBD2
abundance: .
j_gene: TRBJ2-2
CDR3nt: TGTGCCAGTAGTATCCGCGGGAGGGCCGGCGGGGAGCTGTTTTTT
CDR3aa: CASSIRGRAGGELFF

v_gene: TRBV27
d_gene: TRBD1
abundance: .
j_gene: TRBJ1-1
CDR3nt: TGTGCCAGCAGTTTAAAGGGGGCAGTCACTGAAGCTTTCTTT
CDR3aa: CASSLKGAVTEAFF

v_gene: TRBV27
d_gene: .
abundance: .
j_gene: TRBJ1-5
CDR3nt: TGTGCCAGCAGTTCCTTAGACGGAGGGGGCAATCAGCCCCAGCATTTT
CDR3aa: CASSSLDGGGNQPQHF